These T cell receptor beta chains were read from a single sample in a study of lymphopenia after photon versus proton radiotherapy. Measured with immunoSEQ multiplex PCR; TCRdb has only the in-frame clones, and not every one. The sample has 150,000 to 200,000 clones, 75% to 90% seen once. This specimen was peripheral blood, taken from a patient treated with photon-based radiotherapy. The receptors originated from a man over 45 with gastric cancer. The CDR3 runs from the conserved cysteine through the conserved F or W. D genes are given only for firm matches. The size of a clone is reported for some rows only, either as once, few or many, or as a class for expanded clones.

d_gene | abundance | j_gene | v_gene | CDR3aa | CDR3nt
TRBD2 | NA | TRBJ2-5 | TRBV29-1 | CSVRPGLAGAETQYF | TGCAGCGTTAGGCCAGGACTAGCGGGAGCGGAGACCCAGTACTTC
NA | NA | TRBJ2-3 | TRBV6-1 | CASTSPGKSTDTQYF | TGTGCCAGCACCTCACCCGGAAAAAGCACAGATACGCAGTATTTT
TRBD2 | NA | TRBJ2-1 | TRBV5-1 | CASSPSGEAYNEQFF | TGCGCCAGCAGCCCTAGCGGAGAGGCCTACAATGAGCAGTTCTTC
NA | NA | TRBJ1-1 | TRBV4-2 | CASSQSGTEAFF | TGTGCCAGCAGCCAAAGTGGCACTGAAGCTTTCTTT
TRBD1 | few | TRBJ2-1 | TRBV19 | CASSMTGEQFF | TGTGCCAGTAGTATGACAGGGGAGCAGTTCTTC
NA | few | TRBJ2-7 | TRBV7-2 | CASSFKYEQYF | TGTGCCAGCAGCTTCAAGTACGAGCAGTACTTC
NA | NA | TRBJ1-1 | TRBV4-2 | CASSQVRDTEAFF | TGTGCCAGCAGCCAAGTCAGGGACACTGAAGCTTTCTTT
NA | NA | TRBJ1-2 | TRBV27 | CASSLDPLANYGYTF | TGTGCCAGCAGTTTAGACCCTTTAGCTAACTATGGCTACACCTTC
NA | NA | TRBJ2-2 | TRBV20-1 | CSANWGGELFF | TGCAGTGCTAACTGGGGCGGGGAGCTGTTTTTT
TRBD1 | NA | TRBJ2-3 | TRBV27 | CASLGQGVLDTQYF | TGTGCCAGCTTAGGACAGGGGGTTTTAGATACGCAGTATTTT
NA | NA | TRBJ1-1 | TRBV30 | CAWSVNFGGRFEAFF | TGTGCCTGGAGTGTTAACTTCGGGGGGCGTTTTGAAGCTTTCTTT
NA | NA | TRBJ1-1 | TRBV28 | CASSIYRAPLDEAFF | TGTGCCAGCAGTATCTACAGGGCTCCCCTCGACGAAGCTTTCTTT
NA | NA | TRBJ2-3 | TRBV4-2 | CASSHVTDTQYF | TGTGCCAGCAGCCATGTCACAGATACGCAGTATTTT
TRBD1 | NA | TRBJ2-2 | TRBV29-1 | CSVGGTGGTGELFF | TGCAGCGTTGGAGGGACAGGGGGCACCGGGGAGCTGTTTTTT
NA | NA | TRBJ2-5 | TRBV7-9 | CASSLVLETQYF | TGTGCCAGCAGCTTAGTTCTGGAGACCCAGTACTTC
NA | once | TRBJ2-5 | TRBV11-3 | CASSLSSYQETQYF | TGTGCCAGCAGCTTAAGTTCCTACCAAGAGACCCAGTACTTC
TRBD1 | many | TRBJ1-2 | TRBV2 | CASSFDRDYGYTF | TGTGCCAGCAGTTTCGACAGGGACTATGGCTACACCTTC
NA | NA | TRBJ1-5 | TRBV5-8 | CASSLMRSQPQHF | TGTGCCAGCAGCTTGATGCGGAGCCAGCCCCAGCATTTT
TRBD1 | NA | TRBJ1-2 | TRBV11-2 | CASSPGQGNYGYTF | TGTGCCAGCAGCCCCGGACAGGGCAACTATGGCTACACCTTC
NA | NA | TRBJ1-5 | TRBV28 | CASSPSSGVQPQHF | TGTGCCAGCAGTCCAAGTTCGGGGGTTCAGCCCCAGCATTTT
NA | once | TRBJ2-3 | TRBV15 | CATSRGGSSPDTQYF | TGTGCCACCAGCAGAGGAGGGAGTTCGCCAGATACGCAGTATTTT
NA | NA | TRBJ1-2 | TRBV30 | CAWSGGKDGYTF | TGTGCCTGGAGTGGGGGGAAGGATGGCTACACCTTC
NA | NA | TRBJ1-1 | TRBV5-1 | CASSLGQGGDTEAFF | TGCGCCAGCAGCTTGGGGCAGGGAGGGGACACTGAAGCTTTCTTT
TRBD2 | NA | TRBJ2-7 | TRBV6-1 | CASSDLGTSGPYEQYF | TGTGCCAGCAGTGACCTGGGGACTAGCGGACCCTACGAGCAGTACTTC
NA | NA | TRBJ2-7 | TRBV27 | CASSVRDSSSYEQYF | TGTGCCAGCAGTGTCCGGGACTCCAGCTCCTACGAGCAGTACTTC
TRBD2 | few | TRBJ2-2 | TRBV7-2 | CASSLGAGLAGGSTGELFF | TGTGCCAGCAGCTTAGGGGCCGGGCTAGCGGGAGGGTCCACCGGGGAGCTGTTTTTT
TRBD1 | NA | TRBJ2-7 | TRBV6-6 | CASYRGLGTHYEQYF | TGTGCCAGCTACAGGGGCCTCGGGACGCACTACGAGCAGTACTTC
TRBD1 | NA | TRBJ2-5 | TRBV5-1 | CASSSGQGKGETQYF | TGCGCCAGCAGCTCGGGACAGGGGAAGGGAGAGACCCAGTACTTC
TRBD1 | NA | TRBJ1-2 | TRBV2 | CASSWDRDSYGYTF | TGTGCCAGCAGTTGGGACAGGGACAGTTATGGCTACACCTTC
TRBD1 | NA | TRBJ2-7 | TRBV7-2 | CASSFQQGVFVEQYF | TGTGCCAGCAGCTTCCAACAGGGGGTGTTTGTCGAGCAGTACTTC
NA | NA | TRBJ2-1 | TRBV19 | CASSTKLVSYNEQFF | TGTGCCAGTAGTACCAAACTAGTCTCCTACAATGAGCAGTTCTTC
TRBD1 | NA | TRBJ2-7 | TRBV7-3 | CASSYGQGRSYEQYF | TGTGCCAGCAGCTACGGACAGGGTCGTTCCTACGAGCAGTACTTC
NA | NA | TRBJ2-7 | TRBV5-8 | CASSPWEGEQYF | TGTGCCAGCAGCCCCTGGGAAGGCGAGCAGTACTTC
TRBD2 | NA | TRBJ2-3 | TRBV27 | CASGLAGPTTDTQYF | TGTGCCAGCGGACTAGCGGGGCCAACCACAGATACGCAGTATTTT
NA | many | TRBJ1-2 | TRBV2 | CASRKKGTLFYGYTF | TGTGCCAGCAGGAAAAAGGGTACCCTCTTCTATGGCTACACCTTC
NA | NA | TRBJ1-1 | TRBV5-1 | CASSLWGAQTEAFF | TGCGCCAGCAGCTTGTGGGGGGCGCAGACTGAAGCTTTCTTT
TRBD2 | NA | TRBJ2-4 | TRBV6-5 | CASSYDRLAAKNIQYF | TGTGCCAGCAGTTACGACCGACTAGCGGCCAAAAACATTCAGTACTTC
NA | few | TRBJ1-2 | TRBV5-1 | CASYPDTNYGYTF | TGCGCCAGCTACCCAGACACGAACTATGGCTACACCTTC
NA | NA | TRBJ2-7 | TRBV7-2 | CASSFPGPSSYEQYF | TGTGCCAGCAGCTTCCCGGGACCCTCCTCCTACGAGCAGTACTTC
TRBD2 | NA | TRBJ2-3 | TRBV18 | CASSPYQAGLAGVSTDTQYF | TGTGCCAGCTCACCATATCAAGCGGGACTAGCAGGGGTTAGCACAGATACGCAGTATTTT
NA | NA | TRBJ2-1 | TRBV30 | CAWTRVGPSEQFF | TGTGCCTGGACCCGTGTAGGGCCCTCTGAGCAGTTCTTC